This T cell receptor (beta chain) was recorded in a study of shared clonotypes between healthy human individuals. Study information: Each donor had three CD4 naive, three CD4 memory, two CD8 naive and one CD8 memory plate. Whole-study results and caveats: Owing to a small donor count, the genetic and exposure-history diversity represented was limited. Only blood was sampled, and tissue TCR repertoires likely differ from blood ones.

Remarks on this clone: The antigen remains undetermined.

When replicate PCRs were run on sorted subsets, they used about 220 ng DNA, about 30,000 T cell genomes. Sequenced by immunoSEQ multiplex PCR; TCRdb stores in-frame clones only, minus some. The top ten hold 0.1% to 0.15% of the sample, which has around 2,000,000 clones, over 85% seen once. Sequencing used naive CD4+ T cells sorted from blood. Indicated subset: CD45RA+ positively selected. The receptor's source is a man between 18 and 29 years old in good health.

CDR3 in amino acids: CASSLGADRSPLHF. CDR3 nucleotides: TGCGCCAGCAGCTTGGGGGCGGATCGTTCACCCCTCCACTTT. The gene calls are TRBV5-1 and TRBJ1-6; D remains ambiguous. CDR1 and CDR2 from the germline V gene are SGHRS and YFSETQ. This CDR3 region has 14 residues. V lost 0 bases, J lost 9 bases, and 10 bases lay in between.